This T cell receptor (beta chain) was recovered during a study of regulatory T cells in long-lasting Graves disease. Study-level background: To qualify as persistent, Graves' disease required over 5 years of antithyroid drugs with positive TSH receptor antibodies.

J gave up 2 bases and V 8 bases, and 5 bases lay outside the gene matches. CDR1 is MGHDK, CDR2 SYGVNS, per germline. This CDR3 has 15 residues. HTBI primers from iRepertoire and Arm-PCR of CDR3 regions yielded the TCR beta libraries. TCRdb re-called the multiplex PCR reads with MiXCR, one entry per CDR3 protein. In the table there are roughly 400,000 distinct CDR3 sequences, over 20% of which are singletons. Comment on this clonotype: Its antigen is unidentified.

Study conclusions and caveats: Persistent Graves' patients showed reduced TCR diversity versus newly diagnosed patients.

Specified time point: persistent/refractory GD, antithyroid drugs over 5 years with positive TRAb. Extracted PBMC RNA gave rise to the TCR library. Doctors identified Graves' disease using the American Thyroid Association guidelines. The source is a female donor with Graves disease. Sample: peripheral blood mononuclear cells (PBMCs), taken when the disease was refractory, from a patient treated with antithyroid drugs. The chain combines TRBV25-1 with TRBJ1-6, with 8 bases matching TRBD1. CDR3 in amino acids: CASGQGVTYNSPLHF. DNA of the CDR3: TGTGCCAGCGGACAGGGAGTGACCTATAATTCACCCCTCCACTTT.